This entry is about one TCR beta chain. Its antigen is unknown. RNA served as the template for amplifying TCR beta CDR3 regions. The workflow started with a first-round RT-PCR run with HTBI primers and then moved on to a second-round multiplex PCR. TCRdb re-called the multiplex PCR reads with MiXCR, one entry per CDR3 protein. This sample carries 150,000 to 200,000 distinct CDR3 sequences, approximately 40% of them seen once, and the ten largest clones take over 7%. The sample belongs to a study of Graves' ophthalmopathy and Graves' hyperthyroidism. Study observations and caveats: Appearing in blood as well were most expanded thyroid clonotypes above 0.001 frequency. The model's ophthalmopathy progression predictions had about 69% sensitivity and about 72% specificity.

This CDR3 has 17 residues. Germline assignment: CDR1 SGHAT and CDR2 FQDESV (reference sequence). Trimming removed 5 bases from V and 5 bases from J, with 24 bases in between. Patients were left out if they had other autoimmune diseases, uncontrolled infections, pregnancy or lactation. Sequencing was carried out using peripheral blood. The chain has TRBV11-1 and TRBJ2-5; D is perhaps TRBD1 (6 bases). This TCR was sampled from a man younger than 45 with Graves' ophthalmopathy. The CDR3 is CASSALGGDDWGETQYF. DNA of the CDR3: TGTGCCAGCAGCGCCTTAGGGGGTGACGATTGGGGCGAGACCCAGTACTTC. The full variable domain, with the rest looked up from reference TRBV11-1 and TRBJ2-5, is EAEVAQSPRYKITEKSQAVAFWCDPISGHATLYWYRQILGQGPELLVQFQDESVVDDSQLPKDRFSAERLKGVDSTLKIQPAELGDSAMYLCASSALGGDDWGETQYFGPGTRLLVL.